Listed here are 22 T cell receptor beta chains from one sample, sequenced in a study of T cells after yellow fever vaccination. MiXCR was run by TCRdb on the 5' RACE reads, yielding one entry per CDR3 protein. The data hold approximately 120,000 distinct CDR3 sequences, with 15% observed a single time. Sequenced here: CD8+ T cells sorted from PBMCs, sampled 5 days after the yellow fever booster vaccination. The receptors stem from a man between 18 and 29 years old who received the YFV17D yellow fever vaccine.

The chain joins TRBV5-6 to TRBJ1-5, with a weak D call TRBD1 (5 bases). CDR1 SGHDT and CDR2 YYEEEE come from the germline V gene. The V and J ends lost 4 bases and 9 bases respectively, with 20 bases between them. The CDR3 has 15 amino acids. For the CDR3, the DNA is TGTGCCAGCAGCCTCTCCCCAGGGTCTGGTAGGCCCCAGCATTTT. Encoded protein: CASSLSPGSGRPQHF.

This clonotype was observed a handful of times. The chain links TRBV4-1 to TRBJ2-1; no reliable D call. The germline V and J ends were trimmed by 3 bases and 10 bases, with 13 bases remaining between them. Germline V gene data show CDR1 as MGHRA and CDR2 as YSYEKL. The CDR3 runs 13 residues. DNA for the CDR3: TGCGCCAGCAGCCATCCGACCAGAGCGGAGCAGTTCTTC. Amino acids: CASSHPTRAEQFF.

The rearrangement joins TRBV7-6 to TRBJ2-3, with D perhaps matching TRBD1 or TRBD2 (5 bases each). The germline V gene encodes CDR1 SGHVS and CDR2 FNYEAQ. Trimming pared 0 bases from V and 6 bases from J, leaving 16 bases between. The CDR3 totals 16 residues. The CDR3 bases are TGTGCCAGCAGCTTAGCGCCGCGACGGGGCGGGGATACGCAGTATTTT. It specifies CASSLAPRRGGDTQYF.

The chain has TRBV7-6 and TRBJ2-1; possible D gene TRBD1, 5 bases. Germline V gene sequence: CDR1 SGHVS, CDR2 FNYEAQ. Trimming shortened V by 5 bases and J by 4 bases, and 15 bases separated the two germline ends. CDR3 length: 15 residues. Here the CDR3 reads CASSIRDTNYNEQFF. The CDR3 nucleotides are TGTGCCAGCAGCATCAGGGATACCAATTACAATGAGCAGTTCTTC.

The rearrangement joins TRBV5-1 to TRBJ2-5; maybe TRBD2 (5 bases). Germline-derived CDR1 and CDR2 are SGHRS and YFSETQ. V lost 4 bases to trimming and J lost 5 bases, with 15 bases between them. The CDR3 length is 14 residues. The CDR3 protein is CASSPQLEVETQYF. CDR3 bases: TGCGCCAGCAGCCCGCAACTAGAGGTGGAGACCCAGTACTTC.

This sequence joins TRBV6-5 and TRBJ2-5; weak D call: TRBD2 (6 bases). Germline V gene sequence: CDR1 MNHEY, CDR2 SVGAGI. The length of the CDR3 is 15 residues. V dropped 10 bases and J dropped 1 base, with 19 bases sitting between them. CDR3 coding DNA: TGTGCCACCACCACTGCCGGAGGGAGCCAAGAGACCCAGTACTTC. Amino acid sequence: CATTTAGGSQETQYF.

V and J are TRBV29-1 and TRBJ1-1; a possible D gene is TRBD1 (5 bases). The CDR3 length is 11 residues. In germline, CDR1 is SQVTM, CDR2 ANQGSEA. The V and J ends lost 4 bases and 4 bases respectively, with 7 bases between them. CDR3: CSVVTGTEAFF. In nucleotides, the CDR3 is TGCAGCGTTGTTACAGGCACTGAAGCTTTCTTT.

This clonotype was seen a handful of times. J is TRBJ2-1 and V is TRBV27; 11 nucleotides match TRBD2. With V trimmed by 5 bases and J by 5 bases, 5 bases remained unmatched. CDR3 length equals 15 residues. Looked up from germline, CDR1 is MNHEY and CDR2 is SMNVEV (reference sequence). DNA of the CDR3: TGTGCCAGCAGTGCCGGGACTAGCGGTCACAATGAGCAGTTCTTC. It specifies CASSAGTSGHNEQFF.

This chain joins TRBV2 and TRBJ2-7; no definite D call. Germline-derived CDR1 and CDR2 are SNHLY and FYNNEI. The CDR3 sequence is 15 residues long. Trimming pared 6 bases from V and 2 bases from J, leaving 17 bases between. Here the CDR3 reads CASSTARRNPYEQYF. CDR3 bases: TGTGCCAGCAGCACCGCCCGTCGGAATCCCTACGAGCAGTACTTC.

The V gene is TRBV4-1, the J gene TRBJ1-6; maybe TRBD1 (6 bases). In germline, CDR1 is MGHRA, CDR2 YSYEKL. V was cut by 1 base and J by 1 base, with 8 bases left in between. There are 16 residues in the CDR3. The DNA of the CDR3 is TGCGCCAGCAGCCAAGCCCAGGGGTCCTATAATTCACCCCTCCACTTT. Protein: CASSQAQGSYNSPLHF.

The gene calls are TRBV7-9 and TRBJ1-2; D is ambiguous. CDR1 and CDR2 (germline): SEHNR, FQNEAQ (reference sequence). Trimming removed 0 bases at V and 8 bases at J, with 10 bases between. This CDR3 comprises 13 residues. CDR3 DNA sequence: TGTGCCAGCAGCTTAGCGGGCCCCTTGGGCTACACCTTC. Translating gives CASSLAGPLGYTF.

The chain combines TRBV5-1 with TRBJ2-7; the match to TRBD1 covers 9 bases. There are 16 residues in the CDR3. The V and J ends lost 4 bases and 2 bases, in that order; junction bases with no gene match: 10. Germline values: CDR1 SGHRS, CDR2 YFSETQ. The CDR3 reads CASSTEDRGGPYEQYV. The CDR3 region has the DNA TGCGCCAGCAGCACGGAGGACAGGGGAGGCCCCTACGAGCAGTACGTC.

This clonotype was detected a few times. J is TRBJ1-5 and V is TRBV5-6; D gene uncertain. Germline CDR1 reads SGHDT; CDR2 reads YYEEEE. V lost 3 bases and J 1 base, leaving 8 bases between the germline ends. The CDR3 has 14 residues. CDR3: CASSYEESNQPQHF. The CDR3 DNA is TGTGCCAGCAGCTACGAGGAGAGCAATCAGCCCCAGCATTTT.

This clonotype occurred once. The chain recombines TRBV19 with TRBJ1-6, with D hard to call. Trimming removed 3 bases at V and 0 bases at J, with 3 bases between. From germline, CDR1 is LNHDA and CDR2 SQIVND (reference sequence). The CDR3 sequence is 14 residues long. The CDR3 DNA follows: TGTGCCAGTAGTATGCGCTCCTATAATTCACCCCTCCACTTT. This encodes CASSMRSYNSPLHF.

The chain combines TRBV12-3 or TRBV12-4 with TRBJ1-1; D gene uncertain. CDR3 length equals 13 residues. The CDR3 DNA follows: TGTGCTATCCTGCGGTCCATGAACACTGAAGCTTTCTTT. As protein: CAILRSMNTEAFF.

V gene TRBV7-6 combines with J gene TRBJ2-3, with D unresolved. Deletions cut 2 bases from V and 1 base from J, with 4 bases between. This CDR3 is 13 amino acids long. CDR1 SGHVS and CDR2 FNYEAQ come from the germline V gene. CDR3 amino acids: CASSLPRTDTQYF. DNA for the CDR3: TGTGCCAGCAGCTTACCACGCACAGATACGCAGTATTTT.

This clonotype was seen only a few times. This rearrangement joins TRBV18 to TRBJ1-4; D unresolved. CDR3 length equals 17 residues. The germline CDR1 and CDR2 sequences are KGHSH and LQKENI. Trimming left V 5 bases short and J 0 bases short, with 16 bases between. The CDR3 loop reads CASSSAGQAATNEKLFF. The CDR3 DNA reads TGTGCCAGCTCATCCGCCGGCCAGGCAGCAACTAATGAAAAACTGTTTTTT.

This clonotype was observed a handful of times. CDR3 DNA: TGCGCCAGCAGCCCAGGACTAGCGACCGTTAATGAGCAGTTCTTC. The encoded protein is CASSPGLATVNEQFF. The chain recombines TRBV4-3 with TRBJ2-1, with 9 bases aligning to TRBD2. The V segment lost 4 bases and the J segment 7 bases; nucleotides outside the gene matches: 8. The CDR3 totals 15 residues. Germline V gene data show CDR1 as LGHNA and CDR2 as YSLEER.

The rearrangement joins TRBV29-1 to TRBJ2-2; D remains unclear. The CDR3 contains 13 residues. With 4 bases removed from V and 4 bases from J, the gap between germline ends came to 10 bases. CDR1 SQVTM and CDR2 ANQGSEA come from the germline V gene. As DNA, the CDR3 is TGCAGCGTTGCGGGTGAGATCACCGGGGAGCTGTTTTTT. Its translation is CSVAGEITGELFF.

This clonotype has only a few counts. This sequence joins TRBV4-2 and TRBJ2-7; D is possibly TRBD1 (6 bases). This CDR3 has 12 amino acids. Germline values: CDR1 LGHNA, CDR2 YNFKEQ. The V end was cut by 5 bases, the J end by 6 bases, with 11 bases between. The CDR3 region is CASSSGEGEQYV. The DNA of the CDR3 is TGTGCCAGCAGCTCAGGGGAAGGCGAGCAGTACGTC.

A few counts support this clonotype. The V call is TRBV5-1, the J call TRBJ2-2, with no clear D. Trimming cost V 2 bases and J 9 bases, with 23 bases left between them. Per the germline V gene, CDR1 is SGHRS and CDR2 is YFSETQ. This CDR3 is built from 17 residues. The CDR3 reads CASSLQQNRRFTWELFF. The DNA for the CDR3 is TGCGCCAGCAGCTTACAACAAAACCGGCGTTTTACCTGGGAGCTGTTTTTT. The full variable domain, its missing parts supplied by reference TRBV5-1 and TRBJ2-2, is KAGVTQTPRYLIKTRGQQVTLSCSPISGHRSVSWYQQTPGQGLQFLFEYFSETQRNKGNFPGRFSGRQFSNSRSEMNVSTLELGDSALYLCASSLQQNRRFTWELFFGEGSRLTVL.

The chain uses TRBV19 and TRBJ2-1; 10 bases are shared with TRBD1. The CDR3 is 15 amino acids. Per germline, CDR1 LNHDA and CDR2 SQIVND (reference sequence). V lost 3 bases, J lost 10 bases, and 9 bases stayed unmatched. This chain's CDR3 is CASSMGTGDVYEQFF. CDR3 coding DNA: TGTGCCAGTAGTATGGGGACAGGGGATGTTTACGAGCAGTTCTTC.